The rows below give T cell receptor beta chains drawn from one sample of a study of blood T cell repertoires in COVID-19. Data came from immunoSEQ multiplex PCR; TCRdb stores just in-frame clones and leaves some out. There are a few hundred thousand clones in the sample; under 90% occur only once, and approximately 1.8% lies in the top ten. Sample: peripheral blood. The receptor set was obtained from a woman aged 30 to 39 with COVID-19, enrolled during active disease. The CDR3 runs from the conserved cysteine through the conserved F or W. Each record gives: CDR3 DNA, CDR3 protein, J gene, V gene, D gene, clone size. A D gene is named only where the DNA matches it firmly. Clone sizes are given selectively: once, few, many, or a class where the clone is expanded.

DNA: TGTGCCAGCAGCTTAGTTCTGGCGGGGAACACTGAAGCTTTCTTT; CDR3: CASSLVLAGNTEAFF; J: TRBJ1-1; V: TRBV7-9; D: -; size: once
DNA: TGTGCCTCGGGGACAGTCAATCAGCCCCAGCATTTT; CDR3: CASGTVNQPQHF; J: TRBJ1-5; V: TRBV28; D: TRBD1; size: -
DNA: TGTGCCAGCAGTGAGACAGATGTCTACGAGCAGTACTTC; CDR3: CASSETDVYEQYF; J: TRBJ2-7; V: TRBV6-1; D: -; size: -
DNA: TGTGCCAGCAGTATAGCAGAGACCCAGTACTTC; CDR3: CASSIAETQYF; J: TRBJ2-5; V: TRBV6-5; D: -; size: -
DNA: TGTGCCAGCAGTGATTCTCTCGAACCCACAGGGGGCGGCTACACCTTC; CDR3: CASSDSLEPTGGGYTF; J: TRBJ1-2; V: TRBV6-1; D: TRBD1; size: medium-sized
DNA: TGCGCCAGCAGCTTTGGCGGACAGATCTATAATTCACCCCTCCACTTT; CDR3: CASSFGGQIYNSPLHF; J: TRBJ1-6; V: TRBV5-1; D: -; size: -
DNA: TGTGCCAGCAGTGATCAGGGGTCGTTAGCAGATACGCAGTATTTT; CDR3: CASSDQGSLADTQYF; J: TRBJ2-3; V: TRBV6-1; D: -; size: -
DNA: TGTGCCAGCAGTTACCAGACGGGGGGCTACACCTTC; CDR3: CASSYQTGGYTF; J: TRBJ1-2; V: TRBV6-6; D: -; size: once
DNA: TGTGCCAGCAGCCTCCGGGACAGGACATTATTGGGCTACACCTTC; CDR3: CASSLRDRTLLGYTF; J: TRBJ1-2; V: TRBV5-4; D: TRBD1; size: -
DNA: TGTGCCAGCAGCTTACAGCCCGGACAGTCTGGCTACACCTTC; CDR3: CASSLQPGQSGYTF; J: TRBJ1-2; V: TRBV7-6; D: -; size: -
DNA: TGTGCCAGCAGCCTCCGGAGTTCTGGAAACACCATATATTTT; CDR3: CASSLRSSGNTIYF; J: TRBJ1-3; V: TRBV3-1/TRBV3-2; D: -; size: -
DNA: TGCGCCAGCAGCCACCGGACAGGGGCTAATGAAAAACTGTTTTTT; CDR3: CASSHRTGANEKLFF; J: TRBJ1-4; V: TRBV4-3; D: TRBD1; size: -
DNA: TGTGCCACCAGCGCTTGGGGGGTCGACTCTGGGGCCAACGTCCTGACTTTC; CDR3: CATSAWGVDSGANVLTF; J: TRBJ2-6; V: TRBV15; D: -; size: -
DNA: TGCGCCAGCAGCTTGGGTCACACAGGGGTCCGCTCTGGGGCCAACGTCCTGACTTTC; CDR3: CASSLGHTGVRSGANVLTF; J: TRBJ2-6; V: TRBV5-1; D: TRBD1; size: -
DNA: TGTGCCAGCAGCCCCGGGCCAGGAGGTTGGTATGGCTACACCTTC; CDR3: CASSPGPGGWYGYTF; J: TRBJ1-2; V: TRBV14; D: -; size: -
DNA: TGTGCCAGCAGCCATCACCAGGGGAGTGAGCCCCAGCATTTT; CDR3: CASSHHQGSEPQHF; J: TRBJ1-5; V: TRBV3-1/TRBV3-2; D: -; size: once
DNA: TGTGCCAGTAGTATAGGAGGAGGGACGGGGGGCTGGGAGACCCAGTACTTC; CDR3: CASSIGGGTGGWETQYF; J: TRBJ2-5; V: TRBV19; D: -; size: -
DNA: TGCGCCAGCAGCCAAGCGGACAGGGAAAGGGCTTTCTTT; CDR3: CASSQADRERAFF; J: TRBJ1-1; V: TRBV4-1; D: TRBD1; size: -
DNA: TGCGCCAGCAGCTTAGGACAGGGGGCTGAGGCCCAGCATTTT; CDR3: CASSLGQGAEAQHF; J: TRBJ1-5; V: TRBV5-1; D: TRBD1; size: -
DNA: TGTGCCAGTACGGCAGGGGGCTTCGGGGAGCTGTTTTTT; CDR3: CASTAGGFGELFF; J: TRBJ2-2; V: TRBV19; D: TRBD1; size: once
DNA: TGTGCCAGCTCACTGACTAGACAAGAGACCCAGTACTTC; CDR3: CASSLTRQETQYF; J: TRBJ2-5; V: TRBV18; D: -; size: -
DNA: TGTGCCAGCAGCCCGACACCTTACAATGAGCAGTTCTTC; CDR3: CASSPTPYNEQFF; J: TRBJ2-1; V: TRBV13; D: -; size: -
DNA: TGTGCCAGCAGCGGGGGAGGGGAAGCTTTCTTT; CDR3: CASSGGGEAFF; J: TRBJ1-1; V: TRBV7-9; D: -; size: -
DNA: TGCAGCGTTAGGGCAGGGGGTACCTACGAGCAGTACTTC; CDR3: CSVRAGGTYEQYF; J: TRBJ2-7; V: TRBV29-1; D: TRBD1; size: once
DNA: TGTGCCAGCAGAACCGGGACAGGGGAATCACCCCTCCACTTT; CDR3: CASRTGTGESPLHF; J: TRBJ1-6; V: TRBV6-5; D: TRBD1; size: -
DNA: TGTGCCAGCTCACCGAGAGATACTGAAGCTTTCTTT; CDR3: CASSPRDTEAFF; J: TRBJ1-1; V: TRBV18; D: -; size: -